The rows below give T cell receptor beta chains drawn from one sample of a study of response to subunit inactivated influenza vaccine. From the RT-PCR reads, TCRdb called clonotypes with MiXCR, one entry per CDR3 protein. Here the sample spans a few hundred thousand distinct CDR3 sequences, 14% being singletons. The specimen comprised PBMCs from blood, sampled approximately 13 days after vaccination. These receptors were collected from a man aged 50 to 59 who received an inactivated influenza vaccine. CDR3s include the opening cysteine and the closing phenylalanine or tryptophan. A D gene is named only where the DNA matches it firmly. For some rows the clone size is stated as once, few or many, or as a class when expanded; others skip it.

D: NA; J: TRBJ1-4; size: many; V: TRBV6-5; DNA: TGTGCCAGCAGTTACTTCAGGGGCGGTGGTGATGAAAAACTGTTTTTT; CDR3: CASSYFRGGGDEKLFF
D: NA; J: TRBJ1-1; size: many; V: TRBV12-3/TRBV12-4; DNA: TGTGCCAGCAGCCCCTTCTCCTCTATGAACACTGAAGCTTTCTTT; CDR3: CASSPFSSMNTEAFF
D: NA; J: TRBJ2-7; size: few; V: TRBV4-1; DNA: TGCGCCAGCAGCCAAGAAACCCAGGGGCCCTACGAGCAGTACTTC; CDR3: CASSQETQGPYEQYF
D: TRBD2; J: TRBJ2-5; size: NA; V: TRBV20-1; DNA: TGCAGTGCTAGCGACCAGCGGGAGGAGCTAGAGACCCAGTACTTC; CDR3: CSASDQREELETQYF
D: NA; J: TRBJ2-7; size: few; V: TRBV25-1; DNA: TGTGCCAGCAGTCCATGGGTTTCCTACGAGCAGTACTTC; CDR3: CASSPWVSYEQYF
D: NA; J: TRBJ2-5; size: few; V: TRBV6-2/TRBV6-3; DNA: TGTGCCAGCAGTTACGGACCCCGCAGGTCCGAGACCCAGTACTTC; CDR3: CASSYGPRRSETQYF
D: TRBD2; J: TRBJ2-5; size: NA; V: TRBV11-2; DNA: TGTGCCAGCAGCCCTACGACTAGCCCCGGGACCCAGTACTTC; CDR3: CASSPTTSPGTQYF
D: TRBD1; J: TRBJ1-1; size: NA; V: TRBV29-1; DNA: TGCAGCGTTGGGGCGGACAGGCCTGGGGACACTGAAGCTTTCTTT; CDR3: CSVGADRPGDTEAFF
D: NA; J: TRBJ1-6; size: NA; V: TRBV11-2; DNA: TGTGCCAGCAGCAAAAGGACAAGCCCGAGCTCCTATAATTCACCCCTCCACTTT; CDR3: CASSKRTSPSSYNSPLHF
D: TRBD2; J: TRBJ2-4; size: NA; V: TRBV20-1; DNA: TGCAGTGCTAACCCCCCCGCCGGGGGGGTCCTCCGGATTCAGTACTTC; CDR3: CSANPPAGGVLRIQYF
D: TRBD2; J: TRBJ2-7; size: few; V: TRBV5-1; DNA: TGCGCCAGCAGCGCAGTAGCGGGGGGCTCCTACGAGCAGTACTTC; CDR3: CASSAVAGGSYEQYF
D: NA; J: TRBJ2-5; size: NA; V: TRBV6-2/TRBV6-3; DNA: TGTGCCAGCGGAGATTCGGGGGCCCAGTACTTC; CDR3: CASGDSGAQYF
D: TRBD1; J: TRBJ2-7; size: few; V: TRBV20-1; DNA: TGCAGTGCTAGAGATGTAAGGGACAGGGGATACGAGCAGTACTTC; CDR3: CSARDVRDRGYEQYF
D: NA; J: TRBJ2-2; size: NA; V: TRBV18; DNA: TGTGCCAGCTCGCCGTTAGGAGTAGGCGGGTCCGGGGAGCTGTTTTTT; CDR3: CASSPLGVGGSGELFF
D: NA; J: TRBJ2-6; size: few; V: TRBV10-3; DNA: TGTGCCATCAGGGGCCCTGGGGCCAACGTCCTGACTTTC; CDR3: CAIRGPGANVLTF
D: NA; J: TRBJ1-5; size: NA; V: TRBV15; DNA: TGTGCCACCAGCAGAGATTTAGTGGCCAATCAGCCCCAGCATTTT; CDR3: CATSRDLVANQPQHF
D: TRBD2; J: TRBJ2-1; size: few; V: TRBV7-2; DNA: TGTGCCAGCAGCCCGTCGATGGGGACTAGCGGAGAGCAGTTCTTC; CDR3: CASSPSMGTSGEQFF
D: NA; J: TRBJ2-3; size: NA; V: TRBV5-1; DNA: TGCGCCAGCAGCTTGTGGGGCCCGGGGCCAGATACGCAGTATTTT; CDR3: CASSLWGPGPDTQYF
D: NA; J: TRBJ1-6; size: few; V: TRBV20-1; DNA: TGCAGTGCTAGAGTGGGGGCAGATAATTCACCCCTCCACTTT; CDR3: CSARVGADNSPLHF
D: TRBD2; J: TRBJ2-7; size: few; V: TRBV28; DNA: TGTGCCAGCAGTTTATCGAGCCGGGGACTAGCGAGCGAGCAGTACTTC; CDR3: CASSLSSRGLASEQYF
D: NA; J: TRBJ2-2; size: NA; V: TRBV6-1; DNA: TGTGCCAGCAGTTGGAGCGCATCGAACACCGGGGAGCTGTTTTTT; CDR3: CASSWSASNTGELFF
D: NA; J: TRBJ2-5; size: NA; V: TRBV7-9; DNA: TGTGCCAGCAGCTATATACAGGGATACGAGACCCAGTACTTC; CDR3: CASSYIQGYETQYF
D: NA; J: TRBJ2-2; size: few; V: TRBV27; DNA: TGTGCCAGCACAGACCGTAACCGGGGGGAGCTGTTTTTT; CDR3: CASTDRNRGELFF
D: NA; J: TRBJ2-1; size: many; V: TRBV11-2; DNA: TGTGCCAGCAGAGGAAAATACAATGAGCAGTTCTTC; CDR3: CASRGKYNEQFF
D: TRBD2; J: TRBJ2-2; size: many; V: TRBV6-1; DNA: TGTGCCAGCACAAAAAGCGGGGGATTGAGCTTCACCGGGGAGCTGTTTTTT; CDR3: CASTKSGGLSFTGELFF
D: NA; J: TRBJ2-3; size: many; V: TRBV21-1; DNA: TGTGCCAGCAGCAGGGGAGGGCCAGGGGATACGCAGTATTTT; CDR3: CASSRGGPGDTQYF
D: NA; J: TRBJ2-1; size: NA; V: TRBV29-1; DNA: TGCAGCGTTGAAGGACTATACAATGAGCAGTTCTTC; CDR3: CSVEGLYNEQFF
D: TRBD1; J: TRBJ1-5; size: few; V: TRBV5-6; DNA: TGTGCCAGCAGCAGGGGACAGGTGATCAATCAGCCCCAGCATTTT; CDR3: CASSRGQVINQPQHF
D: TRBD1; J: TRBJ2-7; size: NA; V: TRBV4-3; DNA: TGCGCCAGCAGCCAAGATGGGACAGCGACCTCCTACGAGCAGTACTTC; CDR3: CASSQDGTATSYEQYF
D: NA; J: TRBJ2-7; size: few; V: TRBV28; DNA: TGTGCCAGCAGTTTGGCCTCGACTATGTTTTACGAGCAGTACTTC; CDR3: CASSLASTMFYEQYF
D: NA; J: TRBJ2-2; size: NA; V: TRBV19; DNA: TGTGCCAGTAGTATGAATCTCCTGAACACCGGGGAGCTGCTTTTT; CDR3: CASSMNLLNTGELLF
D: TRBD2; J: TRBJ2-6; size: few; V: TRBV12-3/TRBV12-4; DNA: TGTGCCAGCAGCCAACAGGCGGGGGGCTCTGGGGCCAACGTCCTGACTTTC; CDR3: CASSQQAGGSGANVLTF
D: NA; J: TRBJ2-5; size: many; V: TRBV5-1; DNA: TGCGCCAGCAGCTTGGAGGGCGGACAAGAGACCCAGTACTTC; CDR3: CASSLEGGQETQYF
D: NA; J: TRBJ2-5; size: NA; V: TRBV7-2; DNA: TGTGCCAGCAGCTTAGTTGGGGGGGCGGGGGAGACCCAGTACTTC; CDR3: CASSLVGGAGETQYF
D: NA; J: TRBJ2-7; size: few; V: TRBV30; DNA: TGTGCCTGGAGTGTCAACAGGCTCGACGAGCAGTACTTC; CDR3: CAWSVNRLDEQYF
D: NA; J: TRBJ2-4; size: NA; V: TRBV20-1; DNA: TGCAGTGCTAGAGATGGGCAGGGTCCCCAAAACATTCAGTACTTC; CDR3: CSARDGQGPQNIQYF
D: NA; J: TRBJ2-5; size: NA; V: TRBV29-1; DNA: TGCAGCGTGCGGGCCTCGTCCCGGGAGACCCAGTACTTC; CDR3: CSVRASSRETQYF
D: NA; J: TRBJ2-7; size: NA; V: TRBV18; DNA: TGTGCCAGCTCACCAGCAGGGACCTACGAGCAGTACTTC; CDR3: CASSPAGTYEQYF
D: TRBD2; J: TRBJ2-3; size: NA; V: TRBV7-8; DNA: TGTGCCAGCAGCTTAGGAGCCCGGCGGGAGTCAGATACGCAGTATTTT; CDR3: CASSLGARRESDTQYF
D: NA; J: TRBJ2-7; size: NA; V: TRBV6-2/TRBV6-3; DNA: TGTGCCGCGGGGATTCTCGGGTCCTACGAGCAGTACTTC; CDR3: CAAGILGSYEQYF